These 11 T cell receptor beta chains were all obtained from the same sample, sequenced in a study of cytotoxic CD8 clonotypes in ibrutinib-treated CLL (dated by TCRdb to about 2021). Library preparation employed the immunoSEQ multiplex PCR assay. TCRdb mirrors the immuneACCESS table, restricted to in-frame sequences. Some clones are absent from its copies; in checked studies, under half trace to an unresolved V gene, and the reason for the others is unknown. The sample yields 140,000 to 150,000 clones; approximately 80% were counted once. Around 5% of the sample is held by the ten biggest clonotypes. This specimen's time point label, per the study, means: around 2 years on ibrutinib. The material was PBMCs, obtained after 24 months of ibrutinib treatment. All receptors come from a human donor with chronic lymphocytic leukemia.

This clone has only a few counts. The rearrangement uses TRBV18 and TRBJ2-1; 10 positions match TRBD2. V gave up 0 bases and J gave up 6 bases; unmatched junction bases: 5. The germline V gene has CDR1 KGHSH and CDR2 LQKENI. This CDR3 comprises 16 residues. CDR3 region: CASSPPGTSVPNEQFF. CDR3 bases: TGTGCCAGCTCACCACCTGGGACTAGCGTCCCCAATGAGCAGTTCTTC.

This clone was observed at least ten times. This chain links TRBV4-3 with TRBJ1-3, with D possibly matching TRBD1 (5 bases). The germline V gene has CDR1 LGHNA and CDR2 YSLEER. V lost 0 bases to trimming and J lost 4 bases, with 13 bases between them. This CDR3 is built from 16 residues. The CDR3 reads CASSQEPTGIGNTIYF. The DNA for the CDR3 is TGCGCCAGCAGCCAAGAACCTACAGGTATCGGAAACACCATATATTTT.

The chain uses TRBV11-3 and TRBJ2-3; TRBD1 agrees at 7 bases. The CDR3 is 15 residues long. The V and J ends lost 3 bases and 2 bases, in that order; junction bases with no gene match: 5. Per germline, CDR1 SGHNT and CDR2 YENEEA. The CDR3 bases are TGTGCCAGCAGCTTGCGGCAGGGGGACACAGATACGCAGTATTTT. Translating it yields CASSLRQGDTDTQYF.

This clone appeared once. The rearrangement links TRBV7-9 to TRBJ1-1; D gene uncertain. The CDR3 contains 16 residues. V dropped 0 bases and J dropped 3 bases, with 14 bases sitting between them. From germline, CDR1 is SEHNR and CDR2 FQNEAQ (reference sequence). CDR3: CASSLALGSPDTEAFF. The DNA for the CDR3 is TGTGCCAGCAGCTTAGCGCTGGGGAGTCCCGACACTGAAGCTTTCTTT.

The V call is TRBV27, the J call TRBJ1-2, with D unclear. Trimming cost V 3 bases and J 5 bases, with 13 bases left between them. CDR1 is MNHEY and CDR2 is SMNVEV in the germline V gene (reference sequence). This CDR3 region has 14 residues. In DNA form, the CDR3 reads TGTGCCAGCAGTTTGGGTCACAGCACGTATGGCTACACCTTC. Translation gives CASSLGHSTYGYTF.

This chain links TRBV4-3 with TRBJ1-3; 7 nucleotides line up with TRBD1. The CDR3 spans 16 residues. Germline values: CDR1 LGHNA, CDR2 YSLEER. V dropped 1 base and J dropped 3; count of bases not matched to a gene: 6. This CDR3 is CASSQGVGTVGNTIYF. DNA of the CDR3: TGCGCCAGCAGCCAAGGAGTGGGGACAGTTGGAAACACCATATATTTT.

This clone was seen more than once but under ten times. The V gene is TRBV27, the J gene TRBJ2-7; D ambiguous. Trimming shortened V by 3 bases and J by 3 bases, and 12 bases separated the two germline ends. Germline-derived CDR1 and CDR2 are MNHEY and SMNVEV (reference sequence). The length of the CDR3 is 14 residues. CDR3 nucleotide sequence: TGTGCCAGCAGTTTTCGTGGGAATCACTACGAGCAGTACTTC. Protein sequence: CASSFRGNHYEQYF.

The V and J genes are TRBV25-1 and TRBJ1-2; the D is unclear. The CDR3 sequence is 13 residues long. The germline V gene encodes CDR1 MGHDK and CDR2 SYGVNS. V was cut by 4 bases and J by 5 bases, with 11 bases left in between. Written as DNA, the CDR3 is TGTGCCAGCAGTGGATGGGCCACGTATGGCTACACCTTC. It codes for CASSGWATYGYTF.

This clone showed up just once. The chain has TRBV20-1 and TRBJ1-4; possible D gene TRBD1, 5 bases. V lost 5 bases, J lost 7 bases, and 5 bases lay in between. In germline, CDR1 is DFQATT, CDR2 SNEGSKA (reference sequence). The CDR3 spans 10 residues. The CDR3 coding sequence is TGCAGTGCTGGGGGTGAAAAACTGTTTTTT. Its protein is CSAGGEKLFF.

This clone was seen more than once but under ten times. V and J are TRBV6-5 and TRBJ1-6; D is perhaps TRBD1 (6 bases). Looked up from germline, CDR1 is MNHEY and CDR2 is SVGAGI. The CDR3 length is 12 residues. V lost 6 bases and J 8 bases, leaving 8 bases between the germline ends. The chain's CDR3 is CASRNRDSPLHF. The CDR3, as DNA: TGTGCCAGCAGAAACAGGGATTCACCCCTCCACTTT.

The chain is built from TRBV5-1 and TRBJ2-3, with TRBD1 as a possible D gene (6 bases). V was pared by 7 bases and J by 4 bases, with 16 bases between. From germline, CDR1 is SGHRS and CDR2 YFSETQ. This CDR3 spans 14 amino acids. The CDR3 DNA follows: TGCGCCAGCCGCGTGGGGGCTTCCGCAGATACGCAGTATTTT. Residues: CASRVGASADTQYF.